This T cell receptor (beta chain) is drawn from a study of blood T cell repertoires in COVID-19 (dated by TCRdb to the early 2020s). Broadly, across the study: Collaborator samples came from the United States, Italy and Spain and covered acute and convalescent phases of COVID-19. The prospective study material was composed of cDNA or gDNA derived from T cells, B-cell-depleted T cells, or PBMCs. Subjects who had been exposed to COVID-19, were actively infected with it, or had recovered from it provided the deeply sampled blood TCRbeta repertoires that made up the dataset. A freely available public database, intended as a resource for researchers studying the immune response to SARS-CoV-2, is where the repertoires were released. The samples were drawn from the first 160 participants of the ongoing ImmuneRACE study and from over 950 subjects provided by 6 global collaborators. A de-identified subject ID, COVID-19 status, age in years and sex were almost always included in the sample metadata. HLA class I and class II types, where available, came from metadata supplied by the sample provider rather than from assay-based typing.

TCRbeta CDR3 regions were amplified from genomic DNA by means of the immunoSEQ Assay, a bias-controlled multiplex PCR. The study's processing was this. The number of nucleated cells in each sample was estimated from the amplification of reference gene primers within the assay. Sequence reads were collapsed and filtered to measure the absolute abundance of every unique TCRbeta CDR3 rearrangement. For each sample, productive Simpson clonality was calculated as the square root of Simpson's diversity index across productive rearrangements. This is the immuneACCESS table as TCRdb keeps it, with only in-frame sequences that have V and J called. A part of the clones is gone; compared with another copy, unresolved V genes explain less than half, and the rest is unexplained. The D gene and trimming were derived from the DNA, and the V and J assignments and clone size from that table. Recorded for this sample are around 140,000 clones; about nine tenths of them occurred a single time. The ten largest clones take up roughly 4.3% of the sample.

Concerning this clone itself: This clone's antigen is unknown. Base qualities are not provided; no much larger clone lies one nucleotide away.

Participants in the prospective study were aged about 18 to 95 years, lived in more than 20 United States geographic areas, and enrolled through a virtual design. In the prospective study, cohorts were assigned on the basis of participant-reported clinical history obtained from a screening survey and a study questionnaire. ImmuneRACE Cohort 3 recovered participants were defined by two consecutive negative NP/OP PCR tests, healthcare professional clearance, or symptom resolution. In the prospective study, whole blood, serum and a nasopharyngeal or oropharyngeal swab were collected from each participant by mobile phlebotomists. Prospective study participants could optionally give additional blood draws and questionnaires over an approximately 2-month period. Before DNA extraction, prospective study blood samples were shipped either frozen or at room temperature. From its cysteine to its phenylalanine, the CDR3 spans 15 amino acids. The entry retains the CDR3 DNA only, 45 bases that are in frame from base 1. Trimming accounts for 4 bases at V and 2 bases at J, while the number of junction bases matched to no gene is 2.

Points the paper makes about the study in general: The amount of clinical and demographic metadata varied by source and participant and was provided uncurated.

Recombination joined TRBV5-3 with TRBJ2-6, and TRBD2 matches 8 of the central bases. TRBV5-3 is sorted into the ORF group, with uncertain function. The receptor's source is a man in his fifties or sixties who had recovered from COVID-19. Sequencing was performed on PBMCs or T cells enriched from blood (not recorded which). The sequence in DNA is TGTGCCAGAAGCCCGGGGGGGACTGGGGCCAACGTCCTGACTTTC. Translated, this is CARSPGGTGANVLTF.